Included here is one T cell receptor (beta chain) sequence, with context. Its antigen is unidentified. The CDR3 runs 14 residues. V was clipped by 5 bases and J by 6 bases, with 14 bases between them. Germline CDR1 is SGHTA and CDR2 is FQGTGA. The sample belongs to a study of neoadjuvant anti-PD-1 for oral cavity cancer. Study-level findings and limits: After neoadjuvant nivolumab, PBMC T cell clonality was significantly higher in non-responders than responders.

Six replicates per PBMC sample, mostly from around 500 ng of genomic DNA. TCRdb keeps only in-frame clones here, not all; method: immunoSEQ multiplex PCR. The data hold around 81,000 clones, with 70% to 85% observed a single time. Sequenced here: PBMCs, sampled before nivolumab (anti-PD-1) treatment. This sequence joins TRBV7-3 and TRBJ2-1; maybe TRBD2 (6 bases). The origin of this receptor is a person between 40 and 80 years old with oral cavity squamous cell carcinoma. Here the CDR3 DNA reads TGTGCCAGCAGCGCCTCGGCGGGGAGCAATGAGCAGTTCTTC. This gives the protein CASSASAGSNEQFF.